This TCR beta chain was sequenced in a study of shared clonotypes between healthy human individuals (dated by TCRdb to 2020 to 2022). Notes on the research overall: A couple of women and a few men aged 18 to 49 years were included in the cohort. Leukapheresis yielded between about 0.94 and 9 billion PBMCs per donor. For each donor, CD4 naive and CD4 memory were each given three plates, CD8 naive was given two plates, and CD8 memory was given one plate. The study deeply sequenced blood TCR repertoires of about 5 healthy adults to estimate repertoire size and the extent of clonotype sharing between individuals. To increase sequencing depth and limit assay-specific biases, TCR repertoire library preparation and sequencing were carried out by different laboratories using diverse techniques.

Measured from the cysteine to the phenylalanine, the CDR3 is 15 residues long. Only CDR3 DNA is held: 45 bases, read in frame from base 1. Unmatched junction bases come to 6, with V trimmed by 3 bases and J by 3 bases. From the germline V gene (reference sequence), CDR1 is MNHEY and CDR2 is SMNVEV. Results and caveats for the whole study, not just this receptor: Estimated clonotype richness was generally larger for naive than for memory subsets. Pairwise subsampling indicated that sequencing depth was expected to affect the degree of clonotype sharing among donors. Incomplete sequencing was indicated by rarefaction of sorted-subset datasets, despite the large sequencing depth. The small number of donors limited the genetic and exposure-history diversity represented. Compared with non-shared clonotypes, the clonotypes found in all four sorted-subset donors had higher generation probabilities. Across a few donors, approximately 5% of naive CD4, roughly 3.8% of naive CD8, roughly 2.2% of memory CD4, and roughly 0.41% of memory CD8 clonotypes were shared. Sampling was limited to blood, and TCR repertoires in tissue likely differ from TCR repertoires in blood.

CD8 naive samples consisted of CD45RO-negative cells that were positively selected for CCR7, yielding a CD45RA+CCR7+ population without TemRA cells. The donors were healthy, HIV-negative adults with no recently reported acute infections or vaccinations. All donors were Caucasian adults living in Nashville, Tennessee, USA. After blood collection by leukapheresis, PBMCs were isolated using Ficoll-Histopaque density gradient centrifugation and then cryopreserved in the vapor phase of liquid nitrogen. Analytical flow cytometry was used to check the purity and quantity of each magnetically sorted T cell population. From each sorted fraction, genomic DNA was isolated and quantified by UV absorbance on a Nanodrop 2000c. Using the deep immunoSEQ assay, TCR CDR3 regions were amplified from genomic DNA by multiplex PCR. Extracted genomic DNA from each cell subset was spread evenly across all wells of several immunoSEQ 96-well plates, with each plate serving as a replicate. For sorted subsets, around 200 ng genomic DNA, equal to some 30,000 T cell genomes, was loaded into each replicate PCR. Purified libraries were quantified with a Qubit 3.0 fluorometer, sized on a Bioanalyzer 2100, and re-quantified with the KAPA Library Quantification kit. A separate single-read 150-cycle Illumina NextSeq 550 flow cell was used to sequence each immunoSEQ 96-well plate. Per the authors' processing: The immunoSEQ output contained only junctional sequences without quality scores, so filtering could not match that applied to full-length reads. To assign V/J genes and CDR3, sequences were annotated using PyIR, a Python wrapper for IgBLAST v1.9, with IMGT germline references. Reads were filtered out if the reads had weak V/J assignments (E-value above 1e-6), no CDR3, stop codons, out-of-frame junctions, or ambiguous translated residues. V3J clonotypes were defined as sequences sharing the same inferred V gene, J gene, and CDR3 amino acid sequence. To compute the percentage overlap between repertoires, the number of shared unique clonotypes was divided by the size of the smaller repertoire. RTK rarefaction, the Chao1 estimator, and Recon v2.1 estimates of unobserved clonotypes were used to assess repertoire richness. For all TCRbeta clonotypes obtained by the gDNA method from a handful of donors, generation probabilities were computed with OLGA. The table was pulled from immuneACCESS by TCRdb, which kept in-frame rearrangements only. Such tables lose some clones; where checked, under half of the loss comes from unresolved V genes, and the rest has no known cause. V and J calls and clone size are as listed in that table; D and trimming were resolved from the DNA. This sample holds about 2 million clones; approximately 94% were observed only once. The ten biggest clones cover roughly 1% of the sample.

Notes on this clone: Its antigen remains undetermined. No quality values exist for individual bases; no much larger clone is one base distant.

The TCR sequence derives from a man between 18 and 29 years old in good health. The material sequenced was naive CD8+ T cells sorted from blood. The sample's cell subset or site, from its label and the paper: CD45RA+CCR7+. Here the chain combines TRBV27 and TRBJ2-7; 9 nucleotides in the junction match TRBD2. The CDR3 reads as follows: CASSFSSGDGYEQYF. The DNA sequence is as follows: TGTGCCAGCAGTTTCTCTAGCGGGGATGGCTACGAGCAGTACTTC.